This TCR beta chain was found in a study of early T cells in non-severe SARS-CoV-2 infection. Germline CDR1 is DFQATT and CDR2 is SNEGSKA (reference sequence). V lost 3 bases, J lost 5 bases, and 17 bases lay in between. This CDR3 spans 15 amino acids. TCRdb re-called the 5' RACE reads through MiXCR, storing one row per CDR3 protein. In the table there are about 27,000 distinct CDR3 sequences, roughly 5.9% of which are singletons. The sequencing input was whole blood. The chain joins TRBV20-1 to TRBJ2-1; no reliable D call. The sequence was obtained from an adult who was a healthcare worker with PCR-confirmed SARS-CoV-2 infection or an uninfected control (not recorded which). The CDR3 sequence: CSARRLPARDNEQFF. As DNA, the CDR3 is TGCAGTGCTAGGAGGCTACCAGCTCGGGACAATGAGCAGTTCTTC.